This TCR beta chain was observed in a study of T cells in Graves' hyperthyroidism and ophthalmopathy (dated by TCRdb to between 2017 and 2020). In the study overall: Peripheral blood was collected at initial diagnosis, before any treatment. In several Graves' hyperthyroidism patients, the study also compared T-cell repertoires from thyroid tissue with T-cell repertoires from blood. The roughly 90 discovery patients were divided at random into training and test sets in a 7:3 ratio. After blood sampling, hyperthyroidism patients were treated with methimazole at a starting dose of 30 mg daily, and ophthalmopathy patients were treated with high-dose intravenous methylprednisolone. TCR V-J signatures able to tell the groups apart were searched for in a discovery cohort of more than 90 patients, of whom around 42 had Graves' ophthalmopathy and around 56 had stable Graves' hyperthyroidism. An independent validation cohort of under 20 hyperthyroidism patients and about 15 patients who later progressed to ophthalmopathy tested prospective prediction of ophthalmopathy. According to the paper, TCR Vbeta CDR3 sequencing was carried out on 135 peripheral blood samples, which came from over 40 ophthalmopathy, around 75 hyperthyroidism and some 17 progressor patients. The investigation overall reported the following: No statistical method was used to set the sample size in advance, and investigators knew the group allocation. Most expanded thyroid clonotypes (frequency above 0.001) were also detected in blood, suggesting blood repertoires may reflect thyroid immune responses. Ophthalmopathy was separated from stable hyperthyroidism by a 13 V-J signature model, with over 85% sensitivity and approximately 84% specificity obtained in cross-validation and 80%/75% obtained in testing. In validation, progression to ophthalmopathy was predicted by the model with roughly 71% sensitivity and 72.22% specificity, a median of approximately 6.5 months before onset.

Stable Graves' hyperthyroidism was defined as no progression to ophthalmopathy during 18 months of follow-up. Hyperthyroidism patients were newly diagnosed, with disease duration under 2 months, and aged 18 to 65 years. The study excluded patients with uncontrolled infections, other autoimmune diseases, pregnancy or lactation. Diagnoses were established on the basis of clinical symptoms, serum thyroxine and TRAb, thyroid ultrasound, and orbital computed tomography. PBMCs were isolated from about 9.1 ml of fresh peripheral blood by Ficoll-Paque density gradient centrifugation. Total RNA was extracted using Trizol reagent, and RNA quality was assessed on an Agilent 2100 Bioanalyzer. As regards this clonotype: The antigen it binds to is not known. Base qualities are not provided; no much larger clone lies one nucleotide away.

From the cysteine up to the phenylalanine, the CDR3 has a length of 17 residues. Kept here is only the CDR3 DNA, which spans 51 bases and is read in frame from base 1. Sequences SGHRS (CDR1) and YFSETQ (CDR2) are obtained from the germline V gene. V is pruned by 0 bases and J by 5 bases, leaving 9 bases of the junction without a gene match. TCR beta CDR3 regions were amplified from RNA transcripts. A first-round RT-PCR of the TCR CDR3 used the HTBI primer set with the Qiagen OneStep RT-PCR kit. The libraries were constructed in a second round of multiplex PCR and then size-selected and purified. Libraries were sequenced paired-end with 100 bp reads on an Illumina HiSeq2000. From the authors' description of their analysis: SOAPnuke was used to process the raw data, removing reads that contained adapters or uncalled bases, had a mean Phred below 15, or lacked an exact match to the constant primer or identifier. COPE v1.2.5 was used to merge high-quality paired reads, and clonotypes were defined as unique nucleotide sequences. MiTCR v1.1 was used to align the clonotypes against IMGT TRBV, TRBD and TRBJ reference segments. The analysis was restricted to V-J combinations with a frequency above 0.0001, which together covered around 99% of the repertoires. The TCS score was defined as F50 (clonal expansion) divided by E x V (chaos), with BLOSUM62-based TCRdist calculated between CDR3 peptides within each V-J. Welch's t-statistics and random forest reduced approximately 520 V-J features to 10 to 15, which were used in a naive Bayes classifier (R e1071). TCRdb trimmed the raw reads at Q25, called clones with MiXCR and kept productive beta chains. When rows share a CDR3 protein, they turn into one entry using the most common DNA and genes. TCRdb's processing, not the authors' own work, is the source of the V and J calls. Present in this sample are about 560,000 distinct CDR3 sequences, around 14% of which were seen just once. The ten biggest clones cover under 8% of the sample.

The rearranged chain carries TRBV5-1 and TRBJ2-1; the junction holds 9 bases that match TRBD2. This clonotype was sampled from a woman aged 25 to 45 with Graves' hyperthyroidism. Sample: blood. The CDR3 reads CASSLAFSGGSDNEQFF. The base sequence is TGCGCCAGCAGCTTGGCCTTTAGCGGGGGATCAGACAATGAGCAGTTCTTC.